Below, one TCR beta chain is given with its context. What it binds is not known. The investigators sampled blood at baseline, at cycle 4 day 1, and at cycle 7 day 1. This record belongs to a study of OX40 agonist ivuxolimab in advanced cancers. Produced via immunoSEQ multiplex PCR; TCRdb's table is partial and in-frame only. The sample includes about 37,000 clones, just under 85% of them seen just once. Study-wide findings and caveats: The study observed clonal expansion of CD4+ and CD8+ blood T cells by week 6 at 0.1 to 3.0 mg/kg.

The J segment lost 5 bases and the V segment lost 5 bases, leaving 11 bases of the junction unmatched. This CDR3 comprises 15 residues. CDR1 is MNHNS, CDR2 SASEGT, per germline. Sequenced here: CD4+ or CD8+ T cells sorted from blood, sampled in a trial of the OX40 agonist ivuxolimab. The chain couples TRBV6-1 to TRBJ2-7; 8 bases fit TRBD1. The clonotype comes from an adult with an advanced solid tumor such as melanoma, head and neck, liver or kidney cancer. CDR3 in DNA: TGTGCCAGCAGTCAGAGGACAGGGTGGGGGGACGAGCAGTACTTC. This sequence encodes CASSQRTGWGDEQYF.